Reported below is one TCR beta chain. The record originates from a study of blood T cell repertoires in COVID-19. Study-level information: Samples representing acute and convalescent COVID-19 were sourced from the United States, Italy and Spain. T cells, B-cell-depleted T cells, or PBMCs supplied cDNA or gDNA.

Looked up from germline, CDR1 is MNHNS and CDR2 is SASEGT. This CDR3 comprises 15 residues. Trimming left V 2 bases short and J 2 bases short, with 13 bases between. Study processing details: Reference gene primer amplification in the assay estimated nucleated cell counts. Profiling relied on immunoSEQ multiplex PCR, and the TCRdb table lists in-frame clones only, not all of them. D and trimming come from the DNA, and the V and J calls and clone size come from that table. The top ten clones hold 2.5% of a sample with some 130,000 clones, about 87% of them seen once. Sequenced material: peripheral blood. The receptor was isolated from a man aged 45-65 years with active COVID-19. The chain employs TRBV6-1 and TRBJ2-7; the D gene is possibly TRBD1 (5 bases). The CDR3 loop reads CASSESWGPTYEQYF. Written as DNA, the CDR3 is TGTGCCAGCAGTGAAAGTTGGGGCCCAACCTACGAGCAGTACTTC.